The 30 T cell receptor beta chains given below trace back to one sample, sequenced in a study of T cells in Graves' hyperthyroidism and ophthalmopathy. The source material, RNA transcripts, was used to amplify TCR beta CDR3 regions. The HTBI primer set was used in a first-round RT-PCR of the TCR CDR3. TCRdb ran MiXCR on the multiplex PCR reads and lists one entry per CDR3 protein. The table lists about 290,000 distinct CDR3 sequences, 12% to 15% of them singletons. Specimen: blood. The source of these receptors is a woman aged 40 to 50 with Graves' hyperthyroidism.

With regard to this clonotype: This CDR3 is missing its conserved last phenylalanine or tryptophan, likely due to a read error. It is unclear where the CDR3 begins or ends on the DNA, so no DNA is shown, and the CDR3 is as TCRdb lists it. J is TRBJ1-2 and V is TRBV4-1; the table's D gene call, TRBD1, was not cross checked with the DNA. Ends included, the CDR3 has 16 residues. Germline V CDR1 and CDR2: MGHRA, YSYEKL. This CDR3 is CASSQDSHRENYGDTL.

CDR3 sequence (DNA): TGTGCCAGCAGTTTAGCCAGGAACATGGCTTTCTTT. It specifies CASSLARNMAFF. The rearrangement uses TRBV12-3 or TRBV12-4 and TRBJ1-1; D is uncertain. The CDR3 contains 12 residues. V was shortened by 0 bases and J by 11 bases, with 10 bases between the two germline ends.

This clonotype was seen a handful of times. This may stem from a read error, because a much larger clone lies one nucleotide away. V is TRBV6-2 or TRBV6-3 and J is TRBJ2-7; TRBD2 agrees at 11 bases. CDR1 is MNHEY and CDR2 is SVGEGT in the germline V gene. V trimming: 4 bases; J trimming: 6 bases; junction bases outside the gene matches: 5. The CDR3 length is 14 residues. CDR3 residues: CASSFGTSGCEQYF. The CDR3 coding sequence is TGTGCCAGCAGTTTTGGGACTAGCGGCTGCGAGCAGTACTTC.

This clonotype occurred a few times. The CDR3 nucleotides are TGTGCCAGCAGCACAGAGGGCTCTGGAAACACCATATATTTT. It translates to CASSTEGSGNTIYF. The gene calls are TRBV6-1 and TRBJ1-3; D is undetermined. CDR3 length: 14 residues. Per germline, CDR1 MNHNS and CDR2 SASEGT. The ends were cut back, 6 bases at V and 0 bases at J, with 9 bases in the middle.

In DNA form, the CDR3 reads TGTGCCAGCAGTTTACCACCCTGGGCTAGCGGCACCGGGGAGCTGTTTTTT. Residues: CASSLPPWASGTGELFF. The chain has TRBV28 and TRBJ2-2, with 7 bases identical to TRBD2. The length of the CDR3 is 17 residues. With V trimmed by 2 bases and J by 4 bases, 10 bases remained unmatched. Germline V gene lookup returns CDR1 MDHEN and CDR2 SYDVKM. The complete variable domain, with remaining parts taken from reference TRBV28 and TRBJ2-2, reads DVKVTQSSRYLVKRTGEKVFLECVQDMDHENMFWYRQDPGLGLRLIYFSYDVKMKEKGDIPEGYSVSREKKERFSLILESASTNQTSMYLCASSLPPWASGTGELFFGEGSRLTVL.

This chain links TRBV18 with TRBJ1-2, with TRBD1 matching over 7 bases. CDR3 length: 15 residues. Germline V gives CDR1 KGHSH, CDR2 LQKENI. J gave up 3 bases and V 3 bases, and 7 bases lay outside the gene matches. The CDR3 region is CASSPLRTGYYGYTF. The CDR3 DNA reads TGTGCCAGCTCACCCCTCAGGACAGGATACTATGGCTACACCTTC.

The table lists this clonotype with a few counts. CDR3 nucleotide sequence: TGTGCCAGCAGACGACAGGGCAATCAGCCCCAGCATTTT. It translates to CASRRQGNQPQHF. This chain uses TRBV6-1 with TRBJ1-5; D is perhaps TRBD1 (6 bases). Germline V CDR1 and CDR2: MNHNS, SASEGT. V was clipped by 6 bases and J by 2 bases, with 8 bases between them. The CDR3 length is 13 residues.

In regard to this clonotype: Given a much more abundant clone one base away, this may be a read error. The chain recombines TRBV2 with TRBJ2-5, with 8 bases aligning to TRBD2. The germline V gene has CDR1 SNHLY and CDR2 FYNNEI. Trimming cost V 7 bases and J 2 bases; bases outside gene matches: 9. The CDR3 totals 15 residues. CDR3 in DNA: TGTGCCAGCAATGCGGGACTAGAGGGGCAAGAGACCCAGTACTTC. Translated, it gives CASNAGLEGQETQYF.

This clonotype was counted ten times or more. The chain uses TRBV2 and TRBJ1-4; D is unclear. Germline V gene data show CDR1 as SNHLY and CDR2 as FYNNEI. V was shortened by 8 bases and J by 3 bases, with 19 bases between the two germline ends. The CDR3 is 16 residues long. CDR3 amino acids: CASGHDRRGANEKLFF. For the CDR3, the DNA is TGTGCCAGCGGTCATGACCGCCGAGGAGCTAATGAAAAACTGTTTTTT.

This clonotype appeared a few times. This rearrangement joins TRBV24-1 to TRBJ1-1; D is unresolved. Germline assignment: CDR1 KGHDR and CDR2 SFDVKD. The CDR3 extends over 12 amino acids. V shed 2 bases and J shed 5 bases, with 5 bases lying between them. Here the CDR3 DNA reads TGTGCCACCAGTGATTGGGGTACTGAAGCTTTCTTT. Amino acid sequence: CATSDWGTEAFF.

The CDR3 spells CASSSASTPKNIQYF. In nucleotides, the CDR3 is TGTGCCAGCAGCTCGGCCTCAACTCCCAAAAACATTCAGTACTTC. This sequence joins TRBV7-2 and TRBJ2-4; D unclear. CDR1 and CDR2 from the germline V gene are SGHTA and FQGNSA. The CDR3 has 15 residues. Trimming stripped 4 bases from V and 2 bases from J, with 12 bases between.

This clonotype was detected ten times or more. The V and J genes are TRBV7-2 and TRBJ2-3; either TRBD1 or TRBD2 may supply D (5 bases each). This CDR3 has 12 amino acids. Germline values: CDR1 SGHTA, CDR2 FQGNSA. Trimming pared 3 bases from V and 11 bases from J, leaving 12 bases between. The CDR3 is CASSFPGRMQYF. The CDR3 bases are TGTGCCAGCAGCTTTCCGGGACGTATGCAGTATTTT.

This clonotype was detected many times. The chain has TRBV20-1 and TRBJ2-3; 8 nucleotides align to TRBD2. There are 14 residues in the CDR3. Per the germline V gene, CDR1 is DFQATT and CDR2 is SNEGSKA (reference sequence). V lost 2 bases, J lost 6 bases, and 7 bases stayed unmatched. CDR3 region: CSARISGDTDTQYF. The CDR3 DNA is TGCAGTGCTAGAATTAGCGGGGACACTGATACGCAGTATTTT.

The gene calls are TRBV30 and TRBJ1-1; D is possibly TRBD1 (6 bases). Trimming pared 5 bases from V and 4 bases from J, leaving 14 bases between. CDR3 size: 13 residues. The germline V gene has CDR1 GTSNPN and CDR2 SVGIG (reference sequence). CDR3 protein: CAWVRRGVTEAFF. Here the CDR3 DNA reads TGTGCCTGGGTGCGAAGGGGGGTCACTGAAGCTTTCTTT.

Many counts were recorded for this clonotype. The chain joins TRBV6-2 or TRBV6-3 to TRBJ1-5; TRBD1 might be the D (5 bases). The CDR3 spans 14 residues. From germline, CDR1 is MNHEY and CDR2 SVGEGT. V was cut by 0 bases and J by 6 bases, with 9 bases left in between. The chain's CDR3 is CASSYSTVSQPQHF. The CDR3 DNA sequence: TGTGCCAGCAGTTACTCGACAGTGTCTCAGCCCCAGCATTTT.

This chain uses TRBV28 with TRBJ1-2; 9 bases line up with TRBD1. Germline V gene lookup returns CDR1 MDHEN and CDR2 SYDVKM. The CDR3 runs to 17 residues. The J segment lost 0 bases and the V segment lost 6 bases, leaving 11 bases of the junction unmatched. DNA for the CDR3: TGTGCCAGCAGAGAGTCCGGGACAGGGAAAGCTAACTATGGCTACACCTTC. It specifies CASRESGTGKANYGYTF.

This clonotype was counted many times. The rearrangement joins TRBV27 to TRBJ1-5; TRBD1 is a possible D gene (6 bases). This CDR3 comprises 16 residues. The germline V and J ends were trimmed by 4 bases and 6 bases, with 19 bases remaining between them. CDR1 MNHEY and CDR2 SMNVEV come from the germline V gene (reference sequence). The CDR3 DNA sequence: TGTGCCAGCAGTTACTTTCTCTGGGGGGCAGGTCAGCCCCAGCATTTT. It yields the protein CASSYFLWGAGQPQHF.

The V gene is TRBV19, the J gene TRBJ2-2; D unclear. Trimming pared 1 base from V and 3 bases from J, leaving 6 bases between. The length of the CDR3 is 14 residues. The germline V gene has CDR1 LNHDA and CDR2 SQIVND (reference sequence). CDR3 in amino acids: CASSIAGHTGELFF. The DNA of the CDR3 is TGTGCCAGTAGTATAGCGGGTCACACCGGGGAGCTGTTTTTT.

This clonotype was counted at least ten times. CDR3 DNA: TGTGCCAGCAGTGAAATGAGTAATCAGCCCCAGCATTTT. This codes for CASSEMSNQPQHF. This rearrangement joins TRBV6-1 to TRBJ1-5, with D uncertain. The CDR3 totals 13 residues. V was shortened by 2 bases and J by 4 bases, with 6 bases between the two germline ends. Per germline, CDR1 MNHNS and CDR2 SASEGT.

This clonotype was counted a few times. The chain recombines TRBV25-1 with TRBJ2-1; 7 positions agree with TRBD1. The junction had 3 bases not matched to a gene; V was cut back by 2 bases and J by 2 bases. Germline V gives CDR1 MGHDK, CDR2 SYGVNS. This CDR3 is built from 15 residues. The DNA for the CDR3 is TGTGCCAGCAGTGAAGACGGGACAGCCTACAATGAGCAGTTCTTC. It codes for CASSEDGTAYNEQFF.

In this sample, this clonotype turned up many times. The chain employs TRBV2 and TRBJ2-7, with 11 positions matching TRBD1. With 5 bases clipped from V and 0 bases from J, the junction kept 6 bases outside the gene matches. The germline gives CDR1 SNHLY, CDR2 FYNNEI. This CDR3 spans 16 amino acids. CDR3 residues: CASSRTGGLNSYEQYF. CDR3 in DNA: TGTGCCAGCAGTCGGACAGGGGGCTTAAACTCCTACGAGCAGTACTTC.

This clonotype was detected many times. V gene TRBV19 combines with J gene TRBJ1-1, with a weak D call TRBD1 (5 bases). Per germline, CDR1 LNHDA and CDR2 SQIVND (reference sequence). V shed 5 bases and J shed 1 base, with 11 bases lying between them. The CDR3 consists of 14 residues. The CDR3 DNA follows: TGTGCCAGTAGTGCAGGACATAGGAACACTGAAGCTTTCTTT. Protein: CASSAGHRNTEAFF. Drawing the rest from reference TRBV19 and TRBJ1-1, the complete variable domain is DGGITQSPKYLFRKEGQNVTLSCEQNLNHDAMYWYRQDPGQGLRLIYYSQIVNDFQKGDIAEGYSVSREKKESFPLTVTSAQKNPTAFYLCASSAGHRNTEAFFGQGTRLTVV.

At least ten counts were recorded for this clonotype. The chain uses TRBV28 and TRBJ1-3; TRBD1 matches at 7 bases. With 2 bases clipped from V and 0 bases from J, the junction kept 1 base outside the gene matches. Germline assignment: CDR1 MDHEN and CDR2 SYDVKM. CDR3 length equals 15 residues. Here the CDR3 DNA reads TGTGCCAGCAGTTTAGGACAGGTCTCTGGAAACACCATATATTTT. This codes for CASSLGQVSGNTIYF.

The CDR3 loop is CASSVNMNTEAFF. As DNA, the CDR3 is TGTGCCAGCAGCGTGAATATGAACACTGAAGCTTTCTTT. This chain uses TRBV11-3 with TRBJ1-1; unclear D gene. This CDR3 spans 13 amino acids. Germline V lookup: CDR1 SGHNT, CDR2 YENEEA. Trimming pared 5 bases from V and 0 bases from J, leaving 7 bases between.

At least ten counts were recorded for this clonotype. The chain combines TRBV6-1 with TRBJ2-1; perhaps TRBD1 as D (5 bases). This CDR3 comprises 15 residues. The V gene's germline CDR1 is MNHNS and CDR2 SASEGT. The V end lost 3 bases, the J end lost 4 bases, and 13 bases lay between the germline ends. CDR3 in amino acids: CASSDLQETYNEQFF. The CDR3 region has the DNA TGTGCCAGCAGTGATTTACAGGAGACGTACAATGAGCAGTTCTTC.

The genes are TRBV3-1 and TRBJ2-7, with a weak D call TRBD2 (5 bases). The germline V and J ends were trimmed by 4 bases and 0 bases, with 13 bases remaining between them. The CDR3 runs to 15 residues. The germline V gene encodes CDR1 LGHDT and CDR2 YNNKEL (reference sequence). The CDR3 DNA reads TGTGCCAGCAGCCCCGGAAGCGGTGGCTCCTACGAGCAGTACTTC. Residues: CASSPGSGGSYEQYF.

The J gene is TRBJ2-7, the V gene TRBV28; D unresolved. CDR1 and CDR2 from the germline V gene are MDHEN and SYDVKM. The CDR3 is made up of 14 amino acids. V lost 7 bases, J lost 2 bases, and 15 bases lay in between. The CDR3: CASKRGRAPYEQYF. The CDR3 DNA follows: TGTGCCAGCAAGCGAGGCCGGGCCCCCTACGAGCAGTACTTC.

The chain recombines TRBV29-1 with TRBJ1-2; 8 bases line up with TRBD1. The junction had 7 bases not matched to a gene; V was cut back by 3 bases and J by 4 bases. Germline CDR1 SQVTM, CDR2 ANQGSEA. CDR3 length: 14 amino acids. The DNA for the CDR3 is TGCAGCGTTGACCTAACCCAGGGGGCCTATGGCTACACCTTC. Its protein is CSVDLTQGAYGYTF.

At least ten counts were recorded for this clonotype. V and J are TRBV18 and TRBJ2-1; the D gene is possibly TRBD2 (5 bases). The CDR3 totals 13 residues. Germline V gives CDR1 KGHSH, CDR2 LQKENI. V was shortened by 2 bases and J by 7 bases, with 9 bases between the two germline ends. The CDR3 nucleotides read TGTGCCAGCTCACCAGGCCGAGGGAATGAGCAGTTCTTC. Residues: CASSPGRGNEQFF. Full variable domain (missing parts from reference TRBV18 and TRBJ2-1): NAGVMQNPRHLVRRRGQEARLRCSPMKGHSHVYWYRQLPEEGLKFMVYLQKENIIDESGMPKERFSAEFPKEGPSILRIQQVVRGDSAAYFCASSPGRGNEQFFGPGTRLTVL.

This clonotype was seen ten or more times. Mismatch with germline at one junction end may stem from a read error. The genes are TRBV7-9 and TRBJ2-5; no firm D call. Germline CDR1 reads SEHNR; CDR2 reads FQNEAQ (reference sequence). CDR3 length: 12 amino acids. CDR3 in DNA: TGTGCCAGCAGCTTATACGAAGAGATCCAGTACTTC. This codes for CASSLYEEIQYF.